The 16 T cell receptor beta chains below were found in one sample sequenced in a study of T cell responses to AZD1222 COVID-19 vaccine (dated by TCRdb to about 2021). The protocol used for the library was the immunoSEQ multiplex PCR assay. As stored in TCRdb, this immuneACCESS dataset retains in-frame rearrangements with V and J assigned. A fraction of the clones does not appear; measured against another copy, unresolved V genes explain less than half of the discrepancy, and the remainder lacks a known reason. The sample yields roughly 42,000 clones; 88% were counted once. Jointly, the top ten make up more than 20% of the sample. The intended sense of this specimen's time point label: about 28 days (+/-7) after the second vaccine dose. The treatment or condition label for this specimen denotes: meningococcal conjugate vaccine given as trial control. This specimen consisted of peripheral blood, obtained 28 days after the second dose of the MenACWY control vaccine. Source of these receptors: an adult who received the MenACWY meningococcal vaccine as a control.

A single count supports this clone. The chain carries TRBV10-1 and TRBJ1-1, with 7 bases aligning to TRBD1. The CDR3 runs 14 residues. The germline gives CDR1 WNHNN, CDR2 SYGVQD (reference sequence). The V and J ends lost 4 bases and 4 bases, in that order; junction bases with no gene match: 6. The chain's CDR3 is CASSAKGAGTEAFF. The CDR3 nucleotides read TGCGCCAGCAGTGCGAAGGGGGCCGGCACTGAAGCTTTCTTT.

The chain employs TRBV19 and TRBJ2-5, with D perhaps matching TRBD2 (5 bases). V gave up 9 bases and J gave up 2 bases, with 13 bases separating them. CDR3 size: 13 residues. Germline CDR1 and CDR2: LNHDA and SQIVND (reference sequence). CDR3 bases: TGTGCCAGCCATTCGACGGGGCAAGAGACCCAGTACTTC. Translating it yields CASHSTGQETQYF.

The chain recombines TRBV19 with TRBJ2-3; D gene ambiguous. Germline-derived CDR1 and CDR2 are LNHDA and SQIVND (reference sequence). Trimming removed 7 bases from V and 4 bases from J, with 12 bases in between. The CDR3 consists of 13 residues. The CDR3 loop is CASMFLGSDTQYF. In DNA form, the CDR3 reads TGTGCCAGTATGTTTCTTGGCTCAGATACGCAGTATTTT.

The CDR3, as DNA: TGTGCCAGCAGCCGGACAGGGACCTACGAGCAGTACTTC. The encoded protein is CASSRTGTYEQYF. The chain carries TRBV5-4 and TRBJ2-7, with TRBD1 matching 8 bases. After removal of 4 bases from V and 2 bases from J, the junction contained 2 bases not matched to a gene. The CDR3 consists of 13 residues. The germline gives CDR1 SGHNT, CDR2 YYREEE (reference sequence).

CDR3: CASSIKHDNQPQHF. In nucleotides, the CDR3 is TGTGCCAGTAGTATTAAACACGACAATCAGCCCCAGCATTTT. The chain carries TRBV19 and TRBJ1-5; D remains unclear. The CDR3 runs to 14 residues. V was shortened by 3 bases and J by 3 bases, with 9 bases between the two germline ends. Germline CDR1 LNHDA, CDR2 SQIVND (reference sequence).

The CDR3 DNA sequence: TGTGCCAGCAGCTCCGAGTTAGGGCGCTCCTACAATGAGCAGTTCTTC. Residues: CASSSELGRSYNEQFF. J is TRBJ2-1 and V is TRBV7-9; unclear D gene. V was pared by 4 bases and J by 0 bases, with 13 bases between. The CDR3 loop spans 16 amino acids. The V gene's germline CDR1 is SEHNR and CDR2 FQNEAQ (reference sequence).

The CDR3 here is CASSPSDSSLPDTQYF. CDR3 in DNA: TGTGCCAGCAGCCCCTCGGACAGTTCGCTTCCAGATACGCAGTATTTT. The chain recombines TRBV7-6 with TRBJ2-3, with D perhaps matching TRBD1 (6 bases). Trimming removed 5 bases from V and 4 bases from J, with 19 bases in between. The CDR3 length is 16 residues. Germline lookup yields CDR1 SGHVS and CDR2 FNYEAQ.

This chain joins TRBV2 and TRBJ2-4, with D possibly TRBD1 on 7 matching bases. V was cut by 5 bases and J by 8 bases, with 19 bases left in between. The length of the CDR3 is 15 residues. The germline V gene encodes CDR1 SNHLY and CDR2 FYNNEI. Here the CDR3 DNA reads TGTGCCAGCAGTCCCTCGGGAACAGGGGAGGACATTCAGTACTTC. This translates into CASSPSGTGEDIQYF. Looking up the rest from reference TRBV2 and TRBJ2-4 gives the full variable domain: EPEVTQTPSHQVTQMGQEVILRCVPISNHLYFYWYRQILGQKVEFLVSFYNNEISEKSEIFDDQFSVERPDGSNFTLKIRSTKLEDSAMYFCASSPSGTGEDIQYFGAGTRLSVL.

This chain connects TRBV2 to TRBJ2-3, with D unresolved. V gave up 6 bases and J gave up 1 base, with 17 bases separating them. The CDR3 length is 16 residues. CDR1 is SNHLY and CDR2 is FYNNEI in the germline V gene. CDR3 protein: CASSPFDTLGTDTQYF. The CDR3 DNA reads as TGTGCCAGCAGCCCGTTTGACACTTTAGGCACAGATACGCAGTATTTT.

The chain couples TRBV27 to TRBJ2-1; D may be TRBD1 (5 bases). CDR3 length: 14 residues. V lost 2 bases and J lost 2, with 7 bases in between. CDR1 and CDR2 (germline): MNHEY, SMNVEV (reference sequence). This chain's CDR3 is CASSLGAAYNEQFF. DNA for the CDR3: TGTGCCAGCAGTTTAGGGGCGGCCTACAATGAGCAGTTCTTC.

In this sample, this clone turned up a few times. The rearrangement uses TRBV13 and TRBJ2-7; D remains unclear. The CDR3 runs 14 residues. V shed 5 bases and J shed 1 base, with 12 bases lying between them. Per germline, CDR1 PRHDT and CDR2 FYEKMQ (reference sequence). CDR3 in amino acids: CASSLTLGSYEQYF. CDR3 in DNA: TGTGCCAGCAGCCTCACCTTGGGGTCCTACGAGCAGTACTTC.

The gene calls are TRBV30 and TRBJ2-1; 11 bases agree with TRBD1. The CDR3 totals 14 residues. V trimming: 3 bases; J trimming: 4 bases; junction bases outside the gene matches: 2. CDR1 is GTSNPN and CDR2 is SVGIG in the germline V gene (reference sequence). The CDR3 region is CAWRGQGGYNEQFF. DNA for the CDR3: TGTGCCTGGAGGGGACAGGGGGGTTACAATGAGCAGTTCTTC.

This rearrangement joins TRBV9 to TRBJ2-3; 8 nucleotides line up with TRBD2. J lost 6 bases, V lost 0 bases, and 9 bases had no gene match. The CDR3 loop spans 16 amino acids. CDR1 is SGDLS and CDR2 is YYNGEE in the germline V gene. The CDR3 DNA sequence: TGTGCCAGCAGCGTAGGTGACGGGAGGGCCGGGGATACGCAGTATTTT. This codes for CASSVGDGRAGDTQYF.

V usage is TRBV27 and J usage is TRBJ2-7, with a possible D match to TRBD2 (5 bases). CDR3 length: 13 amino acids. Germline V CDR1 and CDR2: MNHEY, SMNVEV (reference sequence). Trimming cost V 5 bases and J 4 bases, with 12 bases left between them. The CDR3 reads CASSGGPSYEQYF. In nucleotides, the CDR3 is TGTGCCAGCAGTGGAGGACCGTCATACGAGCAGTACTTC.

The chain employs TRBV12-3 or TRBV12-4 and TRBJ2-7, with D unresolved. The CDR3 has 13 residues. The V and J ends lost 1 base and 3 bases respectively, with 7 bases between them. The CDR3 region has the DNA TGTGCCAGCAGTTTAGGTTCTCACTACGAGCAGTACTTC. This codes for CASSLGSHYEQYF.

The rearrangement links TRBV18 to TRBJ2-4, with D perhaps TRBD1 (5 bases). CDR3 size: 14 residues. The ends were cut back, 2 bases at V and 7 bases at J, with 12 bases in the middle. The germline gives CDR1 KGHSH, CDR2 LQKENI. The DNA for the CDR3 is TGTGCCAGCTCACCAACGAAGGGGCTGAACATTCAGTACTTC. It translates to CASSPTKGLNIQYF.